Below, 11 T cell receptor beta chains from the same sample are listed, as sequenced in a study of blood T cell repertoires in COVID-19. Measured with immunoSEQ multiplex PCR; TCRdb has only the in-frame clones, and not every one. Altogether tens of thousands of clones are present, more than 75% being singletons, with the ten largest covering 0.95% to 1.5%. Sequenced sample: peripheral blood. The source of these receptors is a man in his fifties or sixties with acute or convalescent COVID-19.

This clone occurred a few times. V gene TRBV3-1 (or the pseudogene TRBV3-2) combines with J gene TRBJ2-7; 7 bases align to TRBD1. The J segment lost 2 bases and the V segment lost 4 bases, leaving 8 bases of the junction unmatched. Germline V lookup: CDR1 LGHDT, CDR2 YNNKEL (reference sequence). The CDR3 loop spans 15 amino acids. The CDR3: CASSPSGTAAYEQYF. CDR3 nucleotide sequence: TGTGCCAGCAGCCCCTCCGGGACAGCCGCCTACGAGCAGTACTTC.

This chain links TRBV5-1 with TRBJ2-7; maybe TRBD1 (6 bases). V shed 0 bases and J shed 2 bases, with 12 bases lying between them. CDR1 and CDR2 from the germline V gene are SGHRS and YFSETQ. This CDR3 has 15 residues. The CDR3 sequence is CASSLAGDTAYEQYF. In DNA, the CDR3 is TGCGCCAGCAGCTTGGCTGGGGACACCGCCTACGAGCAGTACTTC.

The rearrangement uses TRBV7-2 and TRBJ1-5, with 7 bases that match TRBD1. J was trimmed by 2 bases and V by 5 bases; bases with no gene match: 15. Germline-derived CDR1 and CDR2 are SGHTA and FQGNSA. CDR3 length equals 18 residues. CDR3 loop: CASSLRGPRSNGNQPQHF. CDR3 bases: TGTGCCAGCAGCCTGAGGGGGCCCCGTTCGAATGGCAATCAGCCCCAGCATTTT.

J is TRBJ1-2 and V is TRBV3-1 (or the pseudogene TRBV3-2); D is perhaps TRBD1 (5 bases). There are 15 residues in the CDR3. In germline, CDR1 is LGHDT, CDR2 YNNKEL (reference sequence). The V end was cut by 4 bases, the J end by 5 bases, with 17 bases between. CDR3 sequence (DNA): TGTGCCAGCAGCCCCTACTTAGGACACCTTTATGGCTACACCTTC. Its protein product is CASSPYLGHLYGYTF.

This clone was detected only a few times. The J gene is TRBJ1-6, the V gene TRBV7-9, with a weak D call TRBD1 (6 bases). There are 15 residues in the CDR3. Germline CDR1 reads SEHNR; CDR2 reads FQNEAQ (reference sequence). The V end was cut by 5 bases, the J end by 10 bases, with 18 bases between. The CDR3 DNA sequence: TGTGCCAGCAGCCCGGTGACAGGAGGTCGGTCACCCCTCCACTTT. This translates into CASSPVTGGRSPLHF.

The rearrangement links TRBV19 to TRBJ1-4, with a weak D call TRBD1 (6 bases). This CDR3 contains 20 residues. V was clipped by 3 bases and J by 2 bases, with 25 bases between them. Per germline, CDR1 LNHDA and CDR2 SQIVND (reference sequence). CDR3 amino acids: CASSIPSLLGGGGTNEKLFF. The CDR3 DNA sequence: TGTGCCAGTAGTATCCCATCCCTTCTAGGGGGTGGTGGTACTAATGAAAAACTGTTTTTT.

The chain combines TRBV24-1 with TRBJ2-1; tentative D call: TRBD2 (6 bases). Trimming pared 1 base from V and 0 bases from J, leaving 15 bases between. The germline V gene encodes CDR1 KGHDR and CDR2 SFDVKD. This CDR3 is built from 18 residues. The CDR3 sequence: CATSDLGVGGYSYNEQFF. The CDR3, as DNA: TGTGCCACCAGTGATTTAGGAGTGGGGGGATACTCCTACAATGAGCAGTTCTTC.

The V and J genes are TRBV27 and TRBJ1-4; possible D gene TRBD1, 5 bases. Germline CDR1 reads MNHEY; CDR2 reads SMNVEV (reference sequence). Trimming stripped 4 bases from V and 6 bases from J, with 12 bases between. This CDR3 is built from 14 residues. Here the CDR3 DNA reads TGTGCCAGCAGTTCTTGGGGGGGGGATGAAAAACTGTTTTTT. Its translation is CASSSWGGDEKLFF.

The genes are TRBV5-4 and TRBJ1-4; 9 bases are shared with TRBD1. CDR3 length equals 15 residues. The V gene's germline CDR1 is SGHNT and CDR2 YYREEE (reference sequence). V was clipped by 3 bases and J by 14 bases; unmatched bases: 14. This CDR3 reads CASSSYGTGPFGLFF. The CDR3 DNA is TGTGCCAGCAGCTCATACGGGACAGGGCCTTTTGGGCTGTTTTTT.

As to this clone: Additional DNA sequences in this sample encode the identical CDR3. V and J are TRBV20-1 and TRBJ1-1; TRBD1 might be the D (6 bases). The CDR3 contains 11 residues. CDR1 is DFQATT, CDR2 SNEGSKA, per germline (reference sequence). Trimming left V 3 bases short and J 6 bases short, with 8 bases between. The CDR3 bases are TGCAGTGCTAGCAGACAGGCTGAAGCTTTCTTT. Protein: CSASRQAEAFF.

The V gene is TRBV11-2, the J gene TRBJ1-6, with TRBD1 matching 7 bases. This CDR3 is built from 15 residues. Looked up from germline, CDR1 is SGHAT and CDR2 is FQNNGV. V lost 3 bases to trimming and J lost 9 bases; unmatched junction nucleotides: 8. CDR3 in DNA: TGTGCCAGCAGCTTCGGGACAGCCATGAGTTCACCCCTCCACTTT. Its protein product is CASSFGTAMSSPLHF. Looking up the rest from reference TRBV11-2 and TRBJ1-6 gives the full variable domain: EAGVAQSPRYKIIEKRQSVAFWCNPISGHATLYWYQQILGQGPKLLIQFQNNGVVDDSQLPKDRFSAERLKGVDSTLKIQPAKLEDSAVYLCASSFGTAMSSPLHFGNGTRLTVT.